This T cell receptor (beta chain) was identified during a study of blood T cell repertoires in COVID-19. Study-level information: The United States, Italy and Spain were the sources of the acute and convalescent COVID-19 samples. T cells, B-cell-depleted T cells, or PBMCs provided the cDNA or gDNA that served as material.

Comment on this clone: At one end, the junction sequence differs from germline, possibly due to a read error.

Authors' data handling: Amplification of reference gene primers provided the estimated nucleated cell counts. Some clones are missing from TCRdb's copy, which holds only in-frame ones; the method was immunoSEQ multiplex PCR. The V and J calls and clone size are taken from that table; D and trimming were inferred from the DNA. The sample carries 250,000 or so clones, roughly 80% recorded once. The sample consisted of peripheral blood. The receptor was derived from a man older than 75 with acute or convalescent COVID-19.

This CDR3 is CASSAKIDGHF. The CDR3 region has the DNA TGTGCCAGTAGTGCGAAGATAGACGGACACTTC. The V and J genes are TRBV19 and TRBJ1-2; D may be TRBD1 (5 bases). This CDR3 contains 11 residues. Germline loops: CDR1 LNHDA, CDR2 SQIVND (reference sequence).